The present T cell receptor (beta chain) was sequenced within a study of shared clonotypes between healthy human individuals. V shed 4 bases and J shed 4 bases, with 13 bases lying between them. Germline-derived CDR1 and CDR2 are LGHNA and YSLEER. The CDR3 has 14 residues. This clone has only one observation. Negatively enriched CD4+ T cells were divided by CD45RA into naive and memory. TCRdb keeps only in-frame clones here, not all; method: immunoSEQ multiplex PCR. The sample yields about 2.3 million clones, 85% to 95% seen once. The sequencing sample was made of naive CD4+ T cells from PBMCs. Subset here: CD45RA+ positively selected. This TCR derives from a man between 18 and 29 years old in good health. Some clones in this sample may be carry-over from other donors' samples. V usage is TRBV4-3 and J usage is TRBJ2-5; D is unclear. The CDR3 loop is CASSPSIPPETQYF. The CDR3 DNA follows: TGCGCCAGCAGCCCCTCAATTCCCCCAGAGACCCAGTACTTC.